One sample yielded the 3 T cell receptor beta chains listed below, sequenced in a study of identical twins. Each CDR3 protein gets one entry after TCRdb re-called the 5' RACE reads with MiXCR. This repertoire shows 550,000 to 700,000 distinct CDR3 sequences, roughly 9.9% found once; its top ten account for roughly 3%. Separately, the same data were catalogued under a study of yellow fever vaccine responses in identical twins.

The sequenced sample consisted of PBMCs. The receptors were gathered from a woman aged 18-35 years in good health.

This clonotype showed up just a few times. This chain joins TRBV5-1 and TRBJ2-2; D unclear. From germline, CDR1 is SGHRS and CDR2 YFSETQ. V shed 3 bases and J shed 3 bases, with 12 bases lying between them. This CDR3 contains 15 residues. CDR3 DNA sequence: TGCGCCAGCAGCTACGGACCGGATTACACCGGGGAGCTGTTTTTT. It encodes CASSYGPDYTGELFF.

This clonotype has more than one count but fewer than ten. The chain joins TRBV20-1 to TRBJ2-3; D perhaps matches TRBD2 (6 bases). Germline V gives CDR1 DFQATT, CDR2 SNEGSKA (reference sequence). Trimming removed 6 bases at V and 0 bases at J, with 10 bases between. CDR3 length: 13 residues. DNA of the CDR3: TGCAGTGCGGATGGGACTAGCACAGATACGCAGTATTTT. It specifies CSADGTSTDTQYF.

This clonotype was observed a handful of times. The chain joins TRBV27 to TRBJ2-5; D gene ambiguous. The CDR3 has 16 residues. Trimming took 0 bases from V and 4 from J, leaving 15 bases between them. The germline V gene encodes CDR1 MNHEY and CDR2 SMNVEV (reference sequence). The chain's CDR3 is CASSLSGLGLLETQYF. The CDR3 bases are TGTGCCAGCAGTTTATCTGGGCTGGGTCTGTTAGAGACCCAGTACTTC.